These 23 T cell receptor beta chains share one sample of origin, sequenced in a study of blood T cell repertoires in COVID-19. Profiling relied on immunoSEQ multiplex PCR, and the TCRdb table lists in-frame clones only, not all of them. The data contain 100,000 to 130,000 clones, 75% to 95% of them singletons. Sequences were obtained from peripheral blood. The receptors originated from a woman aged 25 to 39 with acute or convalescent COVID-19.

This clone is a singleton in its sample. The V call is TRBV5-4, the J call TRBJ2-3; D not resolved. The CDR3 totals 16 residues. Looked up from germline, CDR1 is SGHNT and CDR2 is YYREEE (reference sequence). Deletions cut 3 bases from V and 1 base from J, with 15 bases between. The CDR3 spells CASSSQRSGRTDTQYF. The CDR3 DNA reads TGTGCCAGCAGCTCACAAAGGTCAGGCCGCACAGATACGCAGTATTTT.

The chain has TRBV19 and TRBJ2-2, with TRBD2 as a possible D gene (6 bases). Per germline, CDR1 LNHDA and CDR2 SQIVND (reference sequence). This CDR3 region has 14 residues. Trimming took 3 bases from V and 8 from J, leaving 13 bases between them. The DNA for the CDR3 is TGTGCCAGTAGTATGATAGGGCTAGCGGGGGAGCTGTTTTTT. It encodes CASSMIGLAGELFF.

The chain has TRBV11-3 and TRBJ1-2, with D tentatively TRBD1 (6 bases). Per germline, CDR1 SGHNT and CDR2 YENEEA. The ends were cut back, 2 bases at V and 4 bases at J, with 11 bases in the middle. CDR3 length: 14 residues. CDR3 region: CASSLSRTAYGYTF. As DNA, the CDR3 is TGTGCCAGCAGCTTATCACGGACAGCCTATGGCTACACCTTC.

The genes are TRBV7-9 and TRBJ1-1; 7 bases map to TRBD1. The CDR3 extends over 14 amino acids. V trimming: 4 bases; J trimming: 4 bases; junction bases outside the gene matches: 6. In germline, CDR1 is SEHNR, CDR2 FQNEAQ (reference sequence). The CDR3 loop reads CASSSQGGFTEAFF. Here the CDR3 DNA reads TGTGCCAGCAGCTCTCAGGGGGGATTCACTGAAGCTTTCTTT.

This clone was seen only once. This chain links TRBV28 with TRBJ1-3; D not certain. The length of the CDR3 is 14 residues. Looked up from germline, CDR1 is MDHEN and CDR2 is SYDVKM. Trimming left V 6 bases short and J 5 bases short, with 14 bases between. CDR3 in DNA: TGTGCCAGCAGCCCCCGTCCCCTAAGAAACACCATATATTTT. Protein sequence: CASSPRPLRNTIYF.

At least ten counts were recorded for this clone. The V gene is TRBV27, the J gene TRBJ1-1; D might be TRBD1 (6 bases). Germline-derived CDR1 and CDR2 are MNHEY and SMNVEV (reference sequence). CDR3 length equals 12 residues. Trimming pared 6 bases from V and 4 bases from J, leaving 9 bases between. This CDR3 is CASRLQGTEAFF. The CDR3 DNA follows: TGTGCCAGCAGGCTACAGGGCACTGAAGCTTTCTTT.

The chain carries TRBV28 and TRBJ2-3, with TRBD1 as a possible D gene (5 bases). V was cut by 7 bases and J by 1 base, with 12 bases left in between. The CDR3 runs to 14 residues. Germline V gives CDR1 MDHEN, CDR2 SYDVKM. This CDR3 reads CASNTVGRTDTQYF. DNA of the CDR3: TGTGCCAGCAACACTGTGGGGCGCACAGATACGCAGTATTTT.

The rearrangement links TRBV10-3 to TRBJ2-1; 9 bases agree with TRBD2. Germline assignment: CDR1 ENHRY and CDR2 SYGVKD. V trimming: 3 bases; J trimming: 7 bases; junction bases outside the gene matches: 13. The CDR3 consists of 17 residues. The CDR3, as DNA: TGTGCCATCAGTGATGTGGGTGGGGGACTAGCCATAAATGAGCAGTTCTTC. Translated, it gives CAISDVGGGLAINEQFF.

The chain employs TRBV30 and TRBJ1-4, with TRBD1 identical over 9 bases. Trimming cost V 6 bases and J 1 base; bases outside gene matches: 9. This CDR3 spans 16 amino acids. Germline CDR1 is GTSNPN and CDR2 is SVGIG (reference sequence). The CDR3 reads CACDPGQGKTNEKLFF. CDR3 bases: TGTGCCTGTGACCCGGGACAGGGAAAAACTAATGAAAAACTGTTTTTT. Complete variable domain (other parts from reference TRBV30 and TRBJ1-4): SQTIHQWPATLVQPVGSPLSLECTVEGTSNPNLYWYRQAAGRGLQLLFYSVGIGQISSEVPQNLSASRPQDRQFILSSKKLLLSDSGFYLCACDPGQGKTNEKLFFGSGTQLSVL.

The chain is built from TRBV6-1 and TRBJ1-1; TRBD1 matches 8 bases. The germline gives CDR1 MNHNS, CDR2 SASEGT. The length of the CDR3 is 15 residues. The trim removed 3 bases at V and 1 base at J, leaving 4 bases unmatched. The CDR3 DNA reads TGTGCCAGCAGTGACAGGGGGCGAGGGAACACTGAAGCTTTCTTT. Its translation is CASSDRGRGNTEAFF.

The V call is TRBV9, the J call TRBJ1-2; TRBD1 matches at 7 bases. After removal of 2 bases from V and 6 bases from J, the junction contained 10 bases not matched to a gene. The CDR3 has 15 amino acids. Germline V gene lookup returns CDR1 SGDLS and CDR2 YYNGEE. CDR3 sequence reads: CASSVRDRASDGYTF. The CDR3 bases are TGTGCCAGCAGCGTTAGAGACAGGGCGTCGGATGGCTACACCTTC.

In this sample, this clone turned up once. This sequence joins TRBV14 and TRBJ2-1; 12 bases are shared with TRBD1. CDR1 SGHDN and CDR2 FVKESK come from the germline V gene. V shed 4 bases and J 4 bases; nucleotides not matched to a gene: 5. The CDR3 length is 16 residues. The CDR3 region has the DNA TGTGCCAGCAGCCGCCCGGGACAGGGGGCATACAATGAGCAGTTCTTC. Protein product: CASSRPGQGAYNEQFF.

The chain couples TRBV4-3 to TRBJ1-5; D is possibly TRBD1 (5 bases). Trimming left V 1 base short and J 5 bases short, with 9 bases between. Per germline, CDR1 LGHNA and CDR2 YSLEER. CDR3 size: 14 residues. CDR3 sequence: CASSQVTGDQPQHF. The DNA for the CDR3 is TGCGCCAGCAGCCAAGTTACGGGGGATCAGCCCCAGCATTTT.

The chain links TRBV28 to TRBJ2-2; 8 bases fit TRBD1. The germline gives CDR1 MDHEN, CDR2 SYDVKM. V lost 3 bases, J lost 4 bases, and 4 bases stayed unmatched. The CDR3 length is 15 residues. This CDR3 is CASSFRTGGTGELFF. The CDR3 DNA is TGTGCCAGCAGTTTTAGAACAGGGGGCACCGGGGAGCTGTTTTTT. Full variable domain (missing parts from reference TRBV28 and TRBJ2-2): DVKVTQSSRYLVKRTGEKVFLECVQDMDHENMFWYRQDPGLGLRLIYFSYDVKMKEKGDIPEGYSVSREKKERFSLILESASTNQTSMYLCASSFRTGGTGELFFGEGSRLTVL.

This clone was seen just once. The chain links TRBV5-1 to TRBJ2-3; D call uncertain. The CDR3 totals 16 residues. V was cut by 3 bases and J by 1 base, with 15 bases left in between. Germline V gene lookup returns CDR1 SGHRS and CDR2 YFSETQ. CDR3 bases: TGCGCCAGCAGCTCTAACCCGGGTGCGGGCACAGATACGCAGTATTTT. It codes for CASSSNPGAGTDTQYF.

Only one count was recorded for this clone. The chain has TRBV11-1 and TRBJ2-2; D ambiguous. This CDR3 has 16 amino acids. The V end lost 5 bases, the J end lost 2 bases, and 15 bases lay between the germline ends. Germline V lookup: CDR1 SGHAT, CDR2 FQDESV (reference sequence). The CDR3 reads CASSTLLAFNTGELFF. Written as DNA, the CDR3 is TGTGCCAGCAGCACGCTATTAGCCTTTAACACCGGGGAGCTGTTTTTT.

The chain has TRBV2 and TRBJ2-7; no clear D gene. The CDR3 totals 15 residues. CDR1 is SNHLY and CDR2 is FYNNEI in the germline V gene. With 5 bases removed from V and 0 bases from J, the gap between germline ends came to 14 bases. CDR3 in amino acids: CASSRPGLSSYEQYF. The DNA for the CDR3 is TGTGCCAGCAGTCGTCCAGGCTTGAGCTCCTACGAGCAGTACTTC.

The chain uses TRBV28 and TRBJ2-7; 9 bases line up with TRBD1. After removal of 6 bases from V and 3 bases from J, the junction contained 9 bases not matched to a gene. The germline V gene encodes CDR1 MDHEN and CDR2 SYDVKM. The CDR3 totals 15 residues. The CDR3 coding sequence is TGTGCCAGCAGCGATACGGGACAGGGTCGCTACGAGCAGTACTTC. It specifies CASSDTGQGRYEQYF.

The chain couples TRBV6-6 to TRBJ2-7, with 9 bases lining up with TRBD1. The CDR3 is 12 amino acids. CDR1 MNHNY and CDR2 SVGAGI come from the germline V gene (reference sequence). J was trimmed by 4 bases and V by 6 bases; bases with no gene match: 1. The CDR3 DNA follows: TGTGCCAGCAGACAGGGGGCGTACGAGCAGTACTTC. It specifies CASRQGAYEQYF.

The rearrangement joins TRBV23-1 to TRBJ1-6; D possibly corresponds to TRBD1 (6 bases). TRBV23-1 is designated an ORF whose function remains uncertain. V lost 5 bases to trimming and J lost 8 bases, with 19 bases between them. The CDR3 runs 16 residues. This chain's CDR3 is CASSFQGQPGHSPLHF. CDR3 coding DNA: TGCGCCAGCAGTTTCCAGGGGCAACCTGGGCATTCACCCCTCCACTTT.

This clone was seen a single time. The chain employs TRBV4-1 and TRBJ2-3, with D maybe TRBD2 (6 bases). CDR3 length: 20 residues. The germline V gene has CDR1 MGHRA and CDR2 YSYEKL. Trimming cost V 5 bases and J 0 bases, with 27 bases left between them. The CDR3 sequence is CASSIPPVATGETSTDTQYF. The CDR3 region has the DNA TGCGCCAGCAGCATCCCTCCGGTGGCAACGGGGGAAACTAGCACAGATACGCAGTATTTT.

This chain uses TRBV6-2 or TRBV6-3 with TRBJ2-7, with TRBD2 matching over 11 bases. The CDR3 contains 14 residues. Germline trimming cut 2 bases from V and 4 bases from J; bases unmatched to any gene: 1. In germline, CDR1 is MNHEY, CDR2 SVGEGT. CDR3 sequence (DNA): TGTGCCAGCAGTTACCTAGCGGGGGGTTACGAGCAGTACTTC. This translates into CASSYLAGGYEQYF.

The V call is TRBV11-1, the J call TRBJ2-3; TRBD1 matches 8 bases. With V trimmed by 5 bases and J by 4 bases, 5 bases remained unmatched. This CDR3 spans 14 amino acids. The germline V gene encodes CDR1 SGHAT and CDR2 FQDESV (reference sequence). DNA for the CDR3: TGTGCCAGCAGCGTCGACAGGGGAGCAGATACGCAGTATTTT. This sequence encodes CASSVDRGADTQYF.